This TCR beta chain was recovered during a study of radiation and T cells in renal cell carcinoma. Documented time point: blood 4 weeks post-SBRT, at nephrectomy. Treatment of the sample: 15 Gy SBRT to primary tumor, nephrectomy 4 weeks later. Nephrectomy followed 15 Gy stereotactic body radiation by 4 weeks. This renal cell carcinoma was of the clear cell type. CDR3 size: 13 residues. Germline lookup yields CDR1 SEHNR and CDR2 FQNEAQ (reference sequence). The V end was cut by 7 bases, the J end by 5 bases, with 14 bases between. Points on this clone: The antigen is not known.

Study conclusions and caveats: Pretreatment tumor biopsies were lacking, so baseline clonotypes are unknown. From baseline, blood top tumor clonotypes peaked at 2 weeks post-radiation.

Sequencing was performed with immunoSEQ multiplex PCR; in TCRdb, only in-frame clones are kept and a portion is missing. The repertoire holds about 43,000 clones, with roughly 82% as singletons. This clonotype was obtained from a woman aged 70-85 years with renal cell carcinoma. The sequenced sample was blood, obtained from a patient whose treatment included radiotherapy and nephrectomy. The gene calls are TRBV7-9 and TRBJ1-1; unclear D gene. The CDR3, as DNA: TGTGCCAGCATATTTACTACGGGGACTGAAGCTTTCTTT. Translation: CASIFTTGTEAFF.